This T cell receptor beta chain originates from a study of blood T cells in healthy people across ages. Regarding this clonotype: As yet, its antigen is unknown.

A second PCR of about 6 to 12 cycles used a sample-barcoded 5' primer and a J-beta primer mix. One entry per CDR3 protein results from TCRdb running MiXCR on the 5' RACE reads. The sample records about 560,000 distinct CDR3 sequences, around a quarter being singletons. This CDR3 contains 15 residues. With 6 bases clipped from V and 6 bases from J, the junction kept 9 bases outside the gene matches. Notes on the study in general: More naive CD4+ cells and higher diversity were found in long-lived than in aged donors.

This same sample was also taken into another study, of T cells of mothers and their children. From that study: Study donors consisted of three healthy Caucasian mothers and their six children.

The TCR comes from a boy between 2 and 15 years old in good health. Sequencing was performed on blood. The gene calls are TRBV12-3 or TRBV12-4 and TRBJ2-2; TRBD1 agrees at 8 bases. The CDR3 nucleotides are TGTGCCAGCAGCGATAGGACAGGGCGGCCCGGGGAGCTGTTTTTT. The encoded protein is CASSDRTGRPGELFF.